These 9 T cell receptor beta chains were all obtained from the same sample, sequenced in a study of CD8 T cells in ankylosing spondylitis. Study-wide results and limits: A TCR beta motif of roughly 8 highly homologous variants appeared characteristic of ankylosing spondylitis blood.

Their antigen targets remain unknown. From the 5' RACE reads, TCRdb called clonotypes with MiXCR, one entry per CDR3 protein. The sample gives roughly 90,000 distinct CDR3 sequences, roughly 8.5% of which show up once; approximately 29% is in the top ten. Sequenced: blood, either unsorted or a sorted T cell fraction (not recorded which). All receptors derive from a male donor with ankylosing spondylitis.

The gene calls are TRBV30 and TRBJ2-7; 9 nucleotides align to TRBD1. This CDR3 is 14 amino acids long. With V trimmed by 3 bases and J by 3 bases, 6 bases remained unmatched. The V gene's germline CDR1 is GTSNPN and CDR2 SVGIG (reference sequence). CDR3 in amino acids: CAWRDRGGLYEQYV. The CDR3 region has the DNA TGTGCCTGGAGGGACAGGGGTGGTCTCTACGAGCAGTACGTC.

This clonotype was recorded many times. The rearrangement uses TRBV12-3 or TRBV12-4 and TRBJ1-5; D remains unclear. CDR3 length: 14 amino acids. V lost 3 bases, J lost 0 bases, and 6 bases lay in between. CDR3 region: CASSFWGSNQPQHF. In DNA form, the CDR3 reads TGTGCCAGCAGTTTTTGGGGTAGCAATCAGCCCCAGCATTTT.

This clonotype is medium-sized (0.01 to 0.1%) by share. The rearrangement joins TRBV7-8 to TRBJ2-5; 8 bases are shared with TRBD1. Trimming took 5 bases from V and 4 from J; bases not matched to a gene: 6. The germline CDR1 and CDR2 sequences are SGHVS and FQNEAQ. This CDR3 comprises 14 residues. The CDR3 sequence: CASSMTGEGETQYF. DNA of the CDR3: TGTGCCAGCAGCATGACAGGGGAAGGAGAGACCCAGTACTTC.

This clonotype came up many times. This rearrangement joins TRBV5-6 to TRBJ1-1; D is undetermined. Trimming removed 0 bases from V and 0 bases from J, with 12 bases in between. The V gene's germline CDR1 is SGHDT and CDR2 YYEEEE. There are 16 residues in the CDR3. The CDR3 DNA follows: TGTGCCAGCAGCTTGGGACTATTGGGGATGAACACTGAAGCTTTCTTT. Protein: CASSLGLLGMNTEAFF.

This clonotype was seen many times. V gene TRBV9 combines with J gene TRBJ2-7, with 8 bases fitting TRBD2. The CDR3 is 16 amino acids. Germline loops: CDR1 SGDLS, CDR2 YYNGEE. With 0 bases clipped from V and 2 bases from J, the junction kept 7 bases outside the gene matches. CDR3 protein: CASSVEGSGMAYEQYF. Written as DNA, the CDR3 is TGTGCCAGCAGCGTAGAGGGTAGCGGGATGGCCTACGAGCAGTACTTC.

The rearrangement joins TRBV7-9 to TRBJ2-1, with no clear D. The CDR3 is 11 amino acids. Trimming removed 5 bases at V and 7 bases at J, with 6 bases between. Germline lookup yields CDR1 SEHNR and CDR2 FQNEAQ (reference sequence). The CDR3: CASSPPNEQFF. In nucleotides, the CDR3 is TGTGCCAGCAGCCCCCCAAATGAGCAGTTCTTC.

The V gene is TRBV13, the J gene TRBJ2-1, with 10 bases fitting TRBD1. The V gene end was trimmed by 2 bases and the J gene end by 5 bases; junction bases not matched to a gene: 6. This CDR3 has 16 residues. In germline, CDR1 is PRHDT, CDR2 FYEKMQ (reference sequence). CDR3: CASSLRDRGVHNEQFF. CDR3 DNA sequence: TGTGCCAGCAGCTTACGGGACAGGGGTGTGCACAATGAGCAGTTCTTC.

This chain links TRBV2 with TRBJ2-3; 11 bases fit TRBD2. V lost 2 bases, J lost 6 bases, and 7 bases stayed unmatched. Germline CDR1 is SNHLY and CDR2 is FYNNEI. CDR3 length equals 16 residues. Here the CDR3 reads CASSESLAGEVDTQYF. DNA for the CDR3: TGTGCCAGCAGTGAATCACTAGCGGGGGAGGTGGATACGCAGTATTTT. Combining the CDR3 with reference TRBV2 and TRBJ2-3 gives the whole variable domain EPEVTQTPSHQVTQMGQEVILRCVPISNHLYFYWYRQILGQKVEFLVSFYNNEISEKSEIFDDQFSVERPDGSNFTLKIRSTKLEDSAMYFCASSESLAGEVDTQYFGPGTRLTVL.

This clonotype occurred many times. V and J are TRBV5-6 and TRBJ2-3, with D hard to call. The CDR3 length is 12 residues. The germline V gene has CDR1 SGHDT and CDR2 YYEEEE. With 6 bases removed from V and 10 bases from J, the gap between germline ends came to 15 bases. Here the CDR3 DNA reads TGTGCCAGCACCGTACTTGGCGGTGCGCAGTATTTT. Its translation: CASTVLGGAQYF. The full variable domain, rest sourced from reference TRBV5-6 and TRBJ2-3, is DAGVTQSPTHLIKTRGQQVTLRCSPKSGHDTVSWYQQALGQGPQFIFQYYEEEERQRGNFPDRFSGHQFPNYSSELNVNALLLGDSALYLCASTVLGGAQYFGPGTRLTVL.